This TCR beta chain was identified in a study of molecular identifiers for immune sequencing clone quantification. General study findings and limits: Spike-in Jurkat TCR RNA from a single cell reportedly registered among 900,000 to 1,000,000 naive cells. In naive cells, clones above 20 RNA copies held under 1% of molecules, whereas in effector cells they held over 99%.

This clonotype came up many times. Its cognate antigen is unknown. With RNA at 10%, 30% or 50%, naive CD8 libraries came from roughly 20,000 to 1,000,000 sorted cells. Sorting was used to obtain naive CD8 T cells (CD8+CD4-CCR7+CD45RA+). One entry per CDR3 protein results from TCRdb running MiXCR on the PCR reads. The sample contains a few hundred thousand distinct CDR3 sequences, over 20% of which appear only once. Trimming at V came to 7 bases and at J to 1 base, leaving 2 bases not matched to a gene. The CDR3 runs 15 residues. The sequence was obtained from a human donor in good health. Some libraries in this study had Jurkat cell RNA spiked in. Sequenced material: naive CD8+ T cells from blood, with Jurkat cell RNA spiked in. Regarding subset: FACS-sorted CD8+CD4-CCR7+CD45RA+ naive T cells. The rearrangement uses TRBV12-3 or TRBV12-4 and TRBJ2-3, with 13 bases matching TRBD2. The CDR3 loop reads CASNGLAGGTDTQYF. As DNA, the CDR3 is TGTGCCAGCAACGGACTAGCGGGGGGCACAGATACGCAGTATTTT.